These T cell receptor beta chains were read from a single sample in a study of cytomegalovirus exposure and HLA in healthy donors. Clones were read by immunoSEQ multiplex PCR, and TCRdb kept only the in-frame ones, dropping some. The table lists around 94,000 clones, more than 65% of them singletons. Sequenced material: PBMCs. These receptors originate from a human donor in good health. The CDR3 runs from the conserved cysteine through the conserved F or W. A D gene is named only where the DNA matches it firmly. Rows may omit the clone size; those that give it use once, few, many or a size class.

TGTGCCAGTAGTAATGGGGACACTCTGGGGCAGCAGTACTTC,CASSNGDTLGQQYF,-,-,TRBV19,TRBJ2-7
TGTGCCAGTAGTGCTAACAGGGTTGGTTCACCCCTCCACTTT,CASSANRVGSPLHF,-,-,TRBV19,TRBJ1-6
TGTGCCAGCAGCGCACTAGCGGGAGGATCCACAGATACGCAGTATTTT,CASSALAGGSTDTQYF,TRBD2,-,TRBV9,TRBJ2-3
TGTGCCAGCAGTCTACAGGGTCCCCTCGGAGGCTACACCTTC,CASSLQGPLGGYTF,-,-,TRBV6-6,TRBJ1-2
TGTGCCAGCAGTACTACCGCCCCGGGAGGGGAGCTGTTTTTT,CASSTTAPGGELFF,-,-,TRBV27,TRBJ2-2
TGTGCCAGCAGCGGGAGGGGGTCCTACGAGCAGTACTTC,CASSGRGSYEQYF,TRBD2,-,TRBV6-5,TRBJ2-7
TGCGCCAGCAGCCTCGGACAGGGAGCGAACACCGGGGAGCTGTTTTTT,CASSLGQGANTGELFF,TRBD1,-,TRBV4-1,TRBJ2-2
TGCGCCAGCAGCTCAGGACAGGGAATTTTCCACGAGCAGTACTTC,CASSSGQGIFHEQYF,TRBD1,-,TRBV5-1,TRBJ2-7
TGTGCCAGTAGTCCCAGGACAGGGGGGAATTCACCCCTCCACTTT,CASSPRTGGNSPLHF,TRBD1,-,TRBV19,TRBJ1-6
TGTGCCACCAGCAGAACTACTAGCAATCCCTACAATGAGCAGTTCTTC,CATSRTTSNPYNEQFF,-,-,TRBV15,TRBJ2-1
TGCGCCAGCAGCTTGGTTCAGGGGAGCACCGGGGAGCTGTTTTTT,CASSLVQGSTGELFF,-,-,TRBV5-1,TRBJ2-2
TGTGCCAGCAGCGTTTACAGGGATGAAAAACTGTTTTTT,CASSVYRDEKLFF,-,-,TRBV7-8,TRBJ1-4
TGTGCCAGCAGTTTAACAGGTTCGGGCACTGAAGCTTTCTTT,CASSLTGSGTEAFF,-,few,TRBV27,TRBJ1-1
TGTGCCAGCAGCTTAGCGCTGGCTAGCGGGCGCTACAATGAGCAGTTCTTC,CASSLALASGRYNEQFF,TRBD2,-,TRBV7-8,TRBJ2-1
TGTGCCAGCAGCTTGGAGACAGGACGGAGCAGCACAGATACGCAGTATTTT,CASSLETGRSSTDTQYF,-,-,TRBV5-6,TRBJ2-3
TGTGCCAGCAGCTCCGGTGGGGCCAACTATGGCTACACCTTC,CASSSGGANYGYTF,-,once,TRBV7-8,TRBJ1-2
TGTGCCTGGATCTCGGCTAGCGGGAGCTCCTACAATGAGCAGTTCTTC,CAWISASGSSYNEQFF,TRBD2,-,TRBV30,TRBJ2-1
TGTGCCAGCAGCTTAACTGTGACCAAGCGGGCCTACAATGAGCAGTTCTTC,CASSLTVTKRAYNEQFF,-,-,TRBV11-1,TRBJ2-1
TGTGCCACCGCAGGGGGCCGGACCGGGGAGCTGTTTTTT,CATAGGRTGELFF,TRBD1,-,TRBV7-7,TRBJ2-2
TGTGCCAGCAGCCTCCGGACTAGCGGGGGGTTGGGGACCCAGTACTTC,CASSLRTSGGLGTQYF,TRBD2,-,TRBV7-2,TRBJ2-5
TGTGCCAGCAGCGCAGGGGGCGCAGGGACTGAAGCTTTCTTT,CASSAGGAGTEAFF,TRBD1,-,TRBV7-2,TRBJ1-1
TGTGCCAGCAGCCGCAGGAGCGGAAAGGGGACCCAGTACTTC,CASSRRSGKGTQYF,-,once,TRBV7-9,TRBJ2-5